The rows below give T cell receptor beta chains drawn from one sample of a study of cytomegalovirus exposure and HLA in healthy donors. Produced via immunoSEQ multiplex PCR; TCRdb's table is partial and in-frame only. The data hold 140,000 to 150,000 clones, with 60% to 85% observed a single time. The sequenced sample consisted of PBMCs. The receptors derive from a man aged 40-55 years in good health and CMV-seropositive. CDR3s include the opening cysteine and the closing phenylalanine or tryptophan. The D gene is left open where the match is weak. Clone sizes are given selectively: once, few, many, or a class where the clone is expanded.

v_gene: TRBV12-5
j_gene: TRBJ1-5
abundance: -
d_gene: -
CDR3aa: CASGFSGGSQPQHF
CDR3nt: TGTGCTAGTGGTTTTTCGGGGGGGAGCCAGCCCCAGCATTTT

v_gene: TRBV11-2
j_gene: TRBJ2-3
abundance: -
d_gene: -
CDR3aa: CASSLWSGTSTDTQYF
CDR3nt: TGTGCCAGCAGCTTATGGTCAGGGACTAGCACAGATACGCAGTATTTT

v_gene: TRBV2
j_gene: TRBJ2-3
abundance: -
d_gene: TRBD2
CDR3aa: CASRTSEWDTQYF
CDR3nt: TGTGCCAGCAGGACTAGCGAGTGGGATACGCAGTATTTT

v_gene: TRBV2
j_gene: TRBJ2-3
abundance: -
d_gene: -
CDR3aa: CATLREDTQYF
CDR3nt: TGTGCCACACTAAGGGAGGATACGCAGTATTTT

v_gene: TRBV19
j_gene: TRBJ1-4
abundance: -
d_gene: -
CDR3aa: CASSIGGGRNEKLFF
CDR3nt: TGTGCCAGTAGTATAGGTGGCGGCCGAAATGAAAAACTGTTTTTT

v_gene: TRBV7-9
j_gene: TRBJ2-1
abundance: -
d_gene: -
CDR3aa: CASSFEGGWSRGNEQFF
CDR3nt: TGTGCCAGCAGCTTCGAGGGAGGTTGGTCCCGTGGTAATGAGCAGTTCTTC

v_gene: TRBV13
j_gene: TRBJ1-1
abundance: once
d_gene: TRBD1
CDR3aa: CASSPGWDRDTEAFF
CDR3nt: TGTGCCAGCAGCCCCGGCTGGGACAGGGACACTGAAGCTTTCTTT

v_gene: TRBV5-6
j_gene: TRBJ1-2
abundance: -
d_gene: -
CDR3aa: CASSLAGGRPEGYTF
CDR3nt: TGTGCCAGCAGCTTGGCCGGTGGCAGGCCCGAGGGCTACACCTTC

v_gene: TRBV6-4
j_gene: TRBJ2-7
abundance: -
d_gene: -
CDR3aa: CASSERRNEQYF
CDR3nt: TGTGCCAGCAGTGAAAGGAGAAACGAGCAGTACTTC

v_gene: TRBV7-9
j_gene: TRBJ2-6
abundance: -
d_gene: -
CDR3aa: CASSPGPGRTGANVLTF
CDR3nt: TGTGCCAGCAGTCCCGGGCCGGGGAGGACTGGGGCCAACGTCCTGACTTTC

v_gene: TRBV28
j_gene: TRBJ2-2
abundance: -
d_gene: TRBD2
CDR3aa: CASSIPTSPGELFF
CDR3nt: TGTGCCAGCAGTATCCCGACTAGCCCCGGGGAGCTGTTTTTT

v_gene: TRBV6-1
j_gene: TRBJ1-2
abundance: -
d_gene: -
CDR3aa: CASSDNQGRGYTF
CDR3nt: TGTGCCAGCAGTGATAATCAGGGGCGCGGCTACACCTTC

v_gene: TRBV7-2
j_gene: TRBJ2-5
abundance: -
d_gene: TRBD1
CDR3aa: CASSPGTTGVETQYF
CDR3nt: TGTGCCAGCAGCCCAGGCACTACAGGGGTCGAGACCCAGTACTTC

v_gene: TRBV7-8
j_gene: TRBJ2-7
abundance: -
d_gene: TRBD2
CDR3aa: CASSGGSGSSHEQYF
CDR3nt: TGTGCCAGCAGCGGAGGGAGCGGGAGTTCCCACGAGCAGTACTTC

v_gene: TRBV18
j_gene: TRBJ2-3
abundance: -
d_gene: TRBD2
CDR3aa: CASSRTSGSSDTQYF
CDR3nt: TGTGCCAGCTCAAGGACTAGCGGGAGTTCAGATACGCAGTATTTT

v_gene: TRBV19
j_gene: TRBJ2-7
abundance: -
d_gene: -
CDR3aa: CASSITGIGYEQYF
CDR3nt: TGTGCCAGTAGTATTACCGGGATTGGTTACGAGCAGTACTTC

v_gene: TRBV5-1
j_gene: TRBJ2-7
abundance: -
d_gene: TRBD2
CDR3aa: CASRTGLGAYEQYF
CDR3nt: TGCGCCAGCAGGACGGGACTAGGCGCCTACGAGCAGTACTTC

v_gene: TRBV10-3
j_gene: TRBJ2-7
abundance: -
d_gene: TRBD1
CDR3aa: CAISTGQGNEQYF
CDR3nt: TGTGCCATCAGCACGGGACAGGGGAACGAGCAGTACTTC